Only one count was recorded for the clone carrying this TCR beta chain. The antigen is not known. Donors were healthy HIV-negative adults without recent acute infections or vaccinations. The source of the sample is a study of shared clonotypes between healthy human individuals. Study in general: Plates per donor: three CD4 naive, three CD4 memory, two CD8 naive, one CD8 memory. Study-wide results and limits: How much donors shared clonotypes was expected to be affected by sequencing depth.

With V trimmed by 2 bases and J by 1 base, 9 bases remained unmatched. CDR3 length: 20 residues. Germline assignment: CDR1 KGHSH and CDR2 LQKENI. In replicate PCRs of sorted subsets, about 200 ng DNA, some 28,000 T cell genomes, was used. The data were produced by immunoSEQ multiplex PCR, yet TCRdb's version contains in-frame clones alone and is incomplete. The repertoire consists of approximately 2.5 million clones, with roughly 92% occurring once and the leading ten covering around 0.14%. The sample was naive CD4+ T cells sorted from blood. Subset described: CD45RA+ positively selected. The J gene is TRBJ1-6, the V gene TRBV18, with TRBD1 identical over 12 bases. The sequence was collected from a man younger than 30 in good health. In nucleotides, the CDR3 is TGTGCCAGCTCACCATATCCGGGACAGGGGGCATCGTCCTATAATTCACCCCTCCACTTT. Translation: CASSPYPGQGASSYNSPLHF.